This record concerns one TCR beta chain sequence. The source of the sample is a study of response to subunit inactivated influenza vaccine. CDR3 length: 15 amino acids. Trimming took 3 bases from V and 6 from J; bases not matched to a gene: 5. The germline CDR1 and CDR2 sequences are SGHRS and YFSETQ. TCRdb reprocessed the RT-PCR reads via MiXCR and lists one record per CDR3 protein. The sample consists of 650,000 to 700,000 distinct CDR3 sequences, around 16% of them appearing once. The sequencing used PBMCs from blood, collected approximately 12 days after vaccination. The V and J genes are TRBV5-1 and TRBJ2-7, with TRBD2 identical over 14 bases. This clonotype originated in a man aged 50-59 years who received an inactivated influenza vaccine. CDR3 loop: CASSSTSGRAGEQYF. The CDR3 coding sequence is TGCGCCAGCAGCTCGACTAGCGGGAGGGCCGGCGAGCAGTACTTC.